Below are 7 T cell receptor beta chains sequenced from a single sample in a study of CD8 T cells in Susac syndrome. An input of 0.5 to 1 ug of RNA was subjected to reverse transcription using random hexamers. TCRdb reanalysed the immunoSEQ multiplex PCR reads using MiXCR and keeps one entry per CDR3 protein. The data hold 100,000 to 150,000 distinct CDR3 sequences, with nearly 95% observed a single time. Sequenced: CD4+ T cells from PBMCs. The receptors come from a human donor in good health.

The gene calls are TRBV19 and TRBJ2-7, with D tentatively TRBD1 (5 bases). There are 12 residues in the CDR3. Trimming left V 10 bases short and J 6 bases short, with 16 bases between. Germline V gene data show CDR1 as LNHDA and CDR2 as SQIVND (reference sequence). The CDR3 loop reads CATYTGLVEQYF. CDR3 coding DNA: TGTGCCACCTACACAGGTTTGGTCGAGCAGTACTTC.

This rearrangement joins TRBV2 to TRBJ2-1; no firm D call. The germline V gene encodes CDR1 SNHLY and CDR2 FYNNEI. V was cut by 8 bases and J by 4 bases, with 6 bases left in between. The CDR3 has 11 residues. The CDR3 is CASGPYNEQFF. The CDR3 region has the DNA TGTGCCAGCGGGCCATACAATGAGCAGTTCTTC. The variable domain in full, completed from reference TRBV2 and TRBJ2-1, reads EPEVTQTPSHQVTQMGQEVILRCVPISNHLYFYWYRQILGQKVEFLVSFYNNEISEKSEIFDDQFSVERPDGSNFTLKIRSTKLEDSAMYFCASGPYNEQFFGPGTRLTVL.

The V call is TRBV5-1, the J call TRBJ2-5, with unresolved D. V dropped 4 bases and J dropped 5 bases, with 9 bases sitting between them. Germline CDR1 reads SGHRS; CDR2 reads YFSETQ. This CDR3 is built from 12 residues. Here the CDR3 reads CASSGSVETQYF. In DNA, the CDR3 is TGCGCCAGCAGCGGCAGCGTCGAGACCCAGTACTTC.

The V call is TRBV19, the J call TRBJ2-1; TRBD1 might be the D (6 bases). The germline CDR1 and CDR2 sequences are LNHDA and SQIVND (reference sequence). V shed 10 bases and J shed 12 bases, with 25 bases lying between them. The CDR3 covers 14 residues. The CDR3 is CATADSTTSRGQFF. In DNA form, the CDR3 reads TGTGCCACCGCGGACAGTACAACAAGCCGAGGGCAGTTCTTC.

This rearrangement joins TRBV28 to TRBJ1-1; D unresolved. The germline V and J ends were trimmed by 6 bases and 0 bases, with 17 bases remaining between them. Germline CDR1 is MDHEN and CDR2 is SYDVKM. The CDR3 is 16 residues long. The CDR3 bases are TGTGCCAGCAGCCGACCTGGTTCGGCGTTGAACACTGAAGCTTTCTTT. It codes for CASSRPGSALNTEAFF.

The chain carries TRBV2 and TRBJ2-2, with D perhaps TRBD1 (5 bases). Trimming pared 0 bases from V and 1 base from J, leaving 6 bases between. The CDR3 covers 15 residues. CDR1 and CDR2 from the germline V gene are SNHLY and FYNNEI. This chain's CDR3 is CASSEAQGNTGELFF. The CDR3 DNA follows: TGTGCCAGCAGTGAAGCGCAGGGGAACACCGGGGAGCTGTTTTTT.

The genes are TRBV7-9 and TRBJ2-1; 15 bases fit TRBD2. Unmatched junction bases numbered 8, after V lost 5 bases and J lost 15 bases. The CDR3 consists of 14 residues. Germline-derived CDR1 and CDR2 are SEHNR and FQNEAQ (reference sequence). The CDR3: CASSPGTSGRTRFF. The CDR3, as DNA: TGTGCCAGCAGCCCGGGGACTAGCGGGAGGACCCGGTTCTTC.